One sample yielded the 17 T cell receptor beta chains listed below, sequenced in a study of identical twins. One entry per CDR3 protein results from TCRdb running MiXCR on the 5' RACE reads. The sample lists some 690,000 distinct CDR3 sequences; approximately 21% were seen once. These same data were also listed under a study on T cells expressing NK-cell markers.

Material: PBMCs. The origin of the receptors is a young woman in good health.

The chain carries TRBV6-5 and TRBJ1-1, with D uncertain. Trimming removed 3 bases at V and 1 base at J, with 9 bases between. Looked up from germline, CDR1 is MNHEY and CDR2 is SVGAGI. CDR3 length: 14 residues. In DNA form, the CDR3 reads TGTGCCAGCAGTTATGAGGTTTCGAACACTGAAGCTTTCTTT. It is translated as CASSYEVSNTEAFF.

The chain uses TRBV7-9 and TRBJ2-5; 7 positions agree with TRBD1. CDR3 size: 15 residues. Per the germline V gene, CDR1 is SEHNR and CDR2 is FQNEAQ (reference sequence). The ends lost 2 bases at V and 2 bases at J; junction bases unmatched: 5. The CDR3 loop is CASSLWDSRQETQYF. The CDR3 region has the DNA TGTGCCAGCAGCTTATGGGACAGTCGGCAAGAGACCCAGTACTTC.

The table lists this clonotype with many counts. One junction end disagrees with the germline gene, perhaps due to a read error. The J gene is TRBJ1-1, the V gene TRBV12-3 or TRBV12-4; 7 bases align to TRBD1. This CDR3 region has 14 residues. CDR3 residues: CASSLQGRNTEAFF. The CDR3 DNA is TGCGCCAGCAGCTTACAGGGGAGGAACACTGAAGCTTTCTTT.

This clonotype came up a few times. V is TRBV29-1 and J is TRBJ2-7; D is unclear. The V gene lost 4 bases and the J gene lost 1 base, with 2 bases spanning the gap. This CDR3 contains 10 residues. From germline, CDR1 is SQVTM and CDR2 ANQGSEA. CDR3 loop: CSVVSYEQYF. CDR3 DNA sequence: TGCAGCGTTGTATCCTACGAGCAGTACTTC.

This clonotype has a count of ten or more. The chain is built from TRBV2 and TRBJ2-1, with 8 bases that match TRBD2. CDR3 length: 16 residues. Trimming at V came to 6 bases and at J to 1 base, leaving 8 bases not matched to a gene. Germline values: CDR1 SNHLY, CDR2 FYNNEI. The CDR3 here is CASSPGGGGSYNEQFF. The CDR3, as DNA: TGTGCCAGCAGCCCGGGGGGGGGTGGATCCTACAATGAGCAGTTCTTC.

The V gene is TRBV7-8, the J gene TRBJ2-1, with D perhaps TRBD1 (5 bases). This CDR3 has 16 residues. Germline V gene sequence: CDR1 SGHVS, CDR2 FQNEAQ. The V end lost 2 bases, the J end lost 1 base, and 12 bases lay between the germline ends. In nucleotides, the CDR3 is TGTGCCAGCAGCTTACAAGGGGTAGGGTCCTACAATGAGCAGTTCTTC. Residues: CASSLQGVGSYNEQFF. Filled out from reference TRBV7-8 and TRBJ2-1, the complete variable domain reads GAGVSQSPRYKVAKRGQDVALRCDPISGHVSLFWYQQALGQGPEFLTYFQNEAQLDKSGLPSDRFFAERPEGSVSTLKIQRTQQEDSAVYLCASSLQGVGSYNEQFFGPGTRLTVL.

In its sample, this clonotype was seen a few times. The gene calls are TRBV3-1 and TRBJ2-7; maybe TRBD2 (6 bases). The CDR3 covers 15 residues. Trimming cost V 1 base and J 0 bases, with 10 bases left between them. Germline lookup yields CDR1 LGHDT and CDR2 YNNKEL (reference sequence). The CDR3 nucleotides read TGTGCCAGCAGCCAAGGTGGTAGCGGCTCCTACGAGCAGTACTTC. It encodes CASSQGGSGSYEQYF.

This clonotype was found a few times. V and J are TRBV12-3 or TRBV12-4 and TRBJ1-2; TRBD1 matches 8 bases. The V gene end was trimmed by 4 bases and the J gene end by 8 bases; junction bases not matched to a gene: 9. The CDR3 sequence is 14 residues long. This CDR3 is CASSSWTGREGYTF. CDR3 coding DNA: TGTGCCAGCAGTTCATGGACAGGGAGGGAGGGCTACACCTTC.

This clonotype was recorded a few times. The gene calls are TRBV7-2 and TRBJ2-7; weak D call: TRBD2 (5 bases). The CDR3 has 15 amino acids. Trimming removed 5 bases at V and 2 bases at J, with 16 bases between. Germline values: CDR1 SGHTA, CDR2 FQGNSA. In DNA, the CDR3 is TGTGCCAGCAGCCCCGACATGCGGGCCCCCTACGAGCAGTACTTC. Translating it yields CASSPDMRAPYEQYF.

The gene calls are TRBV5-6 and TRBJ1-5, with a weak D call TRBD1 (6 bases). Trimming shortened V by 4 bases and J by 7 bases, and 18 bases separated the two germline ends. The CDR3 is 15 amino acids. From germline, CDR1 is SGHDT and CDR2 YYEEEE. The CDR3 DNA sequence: TGTGCCAGCAGCCAATCACAGGGATTTGGGCAGCCCCAGCATTTT. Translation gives CASSQSQGFGQPQHF.

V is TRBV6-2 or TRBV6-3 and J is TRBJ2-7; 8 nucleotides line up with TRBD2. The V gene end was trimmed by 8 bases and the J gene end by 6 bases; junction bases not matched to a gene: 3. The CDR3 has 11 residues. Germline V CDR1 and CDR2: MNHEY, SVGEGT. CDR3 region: CASVAGSEQYF. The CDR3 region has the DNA TGTGCCAGCGTAGCGGGGAGCGAGCAGTACTTC.

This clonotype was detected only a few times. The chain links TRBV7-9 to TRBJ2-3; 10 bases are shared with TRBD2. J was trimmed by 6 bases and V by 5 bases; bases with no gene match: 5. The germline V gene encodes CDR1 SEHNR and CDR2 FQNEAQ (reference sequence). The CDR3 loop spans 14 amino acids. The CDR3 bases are TGTGCCAGCAGCCGAGGGGGACTAGCGGATACGCAGTATTTT. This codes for CASSRGGLADTQYF.

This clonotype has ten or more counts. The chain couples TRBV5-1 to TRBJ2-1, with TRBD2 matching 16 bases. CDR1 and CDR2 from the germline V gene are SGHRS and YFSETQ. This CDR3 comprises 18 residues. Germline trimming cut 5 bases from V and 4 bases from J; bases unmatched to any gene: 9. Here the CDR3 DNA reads TGCGCCAGCAGAGCCGGGACTAGCGGGGGGGCCACTTACAATGAGCAGTTCTTC. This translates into CASRAGTSGGATYNEQFF. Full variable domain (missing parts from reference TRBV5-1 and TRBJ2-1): KAGVTQTPRYLIKTRGQQVTLSCSPISGHRSVSWYQQTPGQGLQFLFEYFSETQRNKGNFPGRFSGRQFSNSRSEMNVSTLELGDSALYLCASRAGTSGGATYNEQFFGPGTRLTVL.

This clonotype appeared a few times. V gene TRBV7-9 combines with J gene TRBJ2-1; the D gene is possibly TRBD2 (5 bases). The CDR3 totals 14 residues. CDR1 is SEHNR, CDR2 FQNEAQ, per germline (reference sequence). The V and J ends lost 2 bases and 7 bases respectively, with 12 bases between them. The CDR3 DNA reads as TGTGCCAGCAGCTTAACTGCGTCGGGGAATGAGCAGTTCTTC. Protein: CASSLTASGNEQFF.

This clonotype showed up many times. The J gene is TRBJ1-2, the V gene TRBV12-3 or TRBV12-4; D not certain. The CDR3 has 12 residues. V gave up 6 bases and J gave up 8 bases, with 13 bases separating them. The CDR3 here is CASSTDLGGYTF. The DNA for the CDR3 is TGTGCCAGCAGCACGGACCTTGGGGGCTACACCTTC.

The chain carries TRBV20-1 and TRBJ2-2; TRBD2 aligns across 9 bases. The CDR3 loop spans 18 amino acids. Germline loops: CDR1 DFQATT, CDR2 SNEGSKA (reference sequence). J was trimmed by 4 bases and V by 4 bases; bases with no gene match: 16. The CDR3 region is CSAKLVPGREGITGELFF. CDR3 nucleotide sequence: TGCAGTGCTAAACTTGTTCCGGGGCGGGAGGGAATCACCGGGGAGCTGTTTTTT.

The CDR3 DNA reads TGTGCCAGCAGTCCAACAGGGGCGTTATTCGGTGAGCAGTTCTTC. Translating it yields CASSPTGALFGEQFF. This chain links TRBV6-1 with TRBJ2-1, with 7 bases lining up with TRBD1. CDR1 is MNHNS, CDR2 SASEGT, per germline. Trimming at V came to 5 bases and at J to 9 bases, leaving 13 bases not matched to a gene. The CDR3 has 15 amino acids.